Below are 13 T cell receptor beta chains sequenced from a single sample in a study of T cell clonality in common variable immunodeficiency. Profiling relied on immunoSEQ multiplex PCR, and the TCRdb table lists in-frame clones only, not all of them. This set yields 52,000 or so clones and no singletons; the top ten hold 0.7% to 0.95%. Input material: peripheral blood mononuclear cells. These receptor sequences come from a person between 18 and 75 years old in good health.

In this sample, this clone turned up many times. Here the CDR3 reads CASRLAGLQETQYF. CDR3 DNA (partial): TGCGCCAGCAGACTAGCGGGGCTGCAAGAGACC. The chain is built from TRBV5-1 and TRBJ2-5; TRBD2 aligns across 10 bases. The read falls 3 residues short of the CDR3 end, and the missing part is taken from the germline J gene. The V and J ends lost 5 bases and 2 bases, in that order; junction bases with no gene match: 3. The germline CDR1 and CDR2 sequences are SGHRS and YFSETQ. The CDR3 is 14 amino acids. Using reference TRBV5-1 and TRBJ2-5 for the parts outside the CDR3, the full variable domain is KAGVTQTPRYLIKTRGQQVTLSCSPISGHRSVSWYQQTPGQGLQFLFEYFSETQRNKGNFPGRFSGRQFSNSRSEMNVSTLELGDSALYLCASRLAGLQETQYFGPGTRLLVL.

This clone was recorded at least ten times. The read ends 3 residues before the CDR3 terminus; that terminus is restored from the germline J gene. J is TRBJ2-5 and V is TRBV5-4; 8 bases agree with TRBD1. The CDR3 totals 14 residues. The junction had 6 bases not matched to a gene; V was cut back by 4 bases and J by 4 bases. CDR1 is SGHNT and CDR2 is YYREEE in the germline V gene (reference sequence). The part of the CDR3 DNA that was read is TGTGCCAGCAGCAAGGACAGGGAGGCAGAGACC. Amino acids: CASSKDREAET. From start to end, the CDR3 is CASSKDREAETQYF. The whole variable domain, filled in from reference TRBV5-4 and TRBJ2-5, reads ETGVTQSPTHLIKTRGQQVTLRCSSQSGHNTVSWYQQALGQGPQFIFQYYREEENGRGNFPPRFSGLQFPNYSSELNVNALELDDSALYLCASSKDREAETQYFGPGTRLLVL.

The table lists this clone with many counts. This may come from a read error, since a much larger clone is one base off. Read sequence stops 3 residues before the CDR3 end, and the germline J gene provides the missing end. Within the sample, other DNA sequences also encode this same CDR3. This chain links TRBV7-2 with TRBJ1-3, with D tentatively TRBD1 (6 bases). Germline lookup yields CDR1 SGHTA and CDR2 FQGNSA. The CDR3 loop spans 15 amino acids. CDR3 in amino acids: CASSLMGAPSNTIYF. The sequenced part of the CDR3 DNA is TGTGCCAGCAGCTTAATGGGGGCGCCGTCCAACACA.

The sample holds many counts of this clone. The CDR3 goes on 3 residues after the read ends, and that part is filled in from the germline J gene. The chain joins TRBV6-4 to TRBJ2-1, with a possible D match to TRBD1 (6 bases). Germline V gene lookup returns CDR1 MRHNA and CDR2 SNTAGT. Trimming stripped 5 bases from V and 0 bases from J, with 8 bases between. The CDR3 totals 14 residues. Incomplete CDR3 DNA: TGTGCCAGCAGTTCGGACAGCTCCTACAATGAG. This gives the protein CASSSDSSYNE. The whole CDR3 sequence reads CASSSDSSYNEQFF.

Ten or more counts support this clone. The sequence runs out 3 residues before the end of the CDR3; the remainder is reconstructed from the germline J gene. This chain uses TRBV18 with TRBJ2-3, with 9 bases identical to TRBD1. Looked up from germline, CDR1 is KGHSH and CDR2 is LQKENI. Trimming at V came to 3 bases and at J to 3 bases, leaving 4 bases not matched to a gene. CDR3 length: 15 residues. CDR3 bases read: TGTGCCAGCTCACCTTGGGACAGGGATACAGATACG. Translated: CASSPWDRDTDT. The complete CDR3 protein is CASSPWDRDTDTQYF.

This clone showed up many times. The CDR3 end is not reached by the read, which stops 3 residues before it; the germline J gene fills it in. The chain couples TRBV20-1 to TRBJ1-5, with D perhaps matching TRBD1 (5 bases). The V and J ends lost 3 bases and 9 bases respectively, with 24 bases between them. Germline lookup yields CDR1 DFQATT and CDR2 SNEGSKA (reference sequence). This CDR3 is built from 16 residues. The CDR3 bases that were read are TGCAGTGCTAGGGACGCCGGACCGGGCGGGGGAGGGCCC. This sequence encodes CSARDAGPGGGGP. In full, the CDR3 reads CSARDAGPGGGGPQHF.

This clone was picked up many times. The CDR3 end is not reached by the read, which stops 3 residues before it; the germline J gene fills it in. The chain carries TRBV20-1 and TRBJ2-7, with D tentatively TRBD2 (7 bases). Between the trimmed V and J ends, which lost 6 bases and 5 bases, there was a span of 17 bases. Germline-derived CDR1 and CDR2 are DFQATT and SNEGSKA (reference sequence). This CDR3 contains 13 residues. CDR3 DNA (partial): TGCAGTGCCATACATCCGGGGGGCCACGAG. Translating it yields CSAIHPGGHE. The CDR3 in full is CSAIHPGGHEQYF.

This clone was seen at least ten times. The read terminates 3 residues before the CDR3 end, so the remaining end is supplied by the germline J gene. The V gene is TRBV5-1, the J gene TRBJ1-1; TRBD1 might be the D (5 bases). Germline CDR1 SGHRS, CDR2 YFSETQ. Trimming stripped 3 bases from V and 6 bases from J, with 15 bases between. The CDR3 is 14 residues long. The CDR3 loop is CASSSSGGDPEAFF. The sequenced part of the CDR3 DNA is TGCGCCAGCAGCTCGTCGGGGGGGGATCCTGAA. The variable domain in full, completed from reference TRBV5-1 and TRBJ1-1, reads KAGVTQTPRYLIKTRGQQVTLSCSPISGHRSVSWYQQTPGQGLQFLFEYFSETQRNKGNFPGRFSGRQFSNSRSEMNVSTLELGDSALYLCASSSSGGDPEAFFGQGTRLTVV.

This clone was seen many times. The covered CDR3 bases are TGTGCCAGCAGCCGAGACAGGGGGCGTCAAGAAAAA. Translated, it gives CASSRDRGRQEK. The whole CDR3 protein reads CASSRDRGRQEKLFF. V and J are TRBV7-2 and TRBJ1-4, with 10 bases aligning to TRBD1. The CDR3 is cut off 3 residues early in the read; its end comes from the germline J gene. CDR3 length: 15 amino acids. Germline assignment: CDR1 SGHTA and CDR2 FQGNSA. V shed 5 bases and J 8 bases; nucleotides not matched to a gene: 8.

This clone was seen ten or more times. The CDR3 protein is CAWSVRGGKNTEAFF. The part of the CDR3 DNA that was read is TGTGCCTGGAGTGTACGAGGGGGCAAGAACACTGAA. The rearrangement joins TRBV30 to TRBJ1-1, with TRBD1 identical over 7 bases. The read finishes 3 residues shy of the CDR3 end, and the germline J gene is used to complete it. V was pared by 0 bases and J by 1 base, with 5 bases of the junction left unmatched. The CDR3 is made up of 15 amino acids. In germline, CDR1 is GTSNPN, CDR2 SVGIG (reference sequence).

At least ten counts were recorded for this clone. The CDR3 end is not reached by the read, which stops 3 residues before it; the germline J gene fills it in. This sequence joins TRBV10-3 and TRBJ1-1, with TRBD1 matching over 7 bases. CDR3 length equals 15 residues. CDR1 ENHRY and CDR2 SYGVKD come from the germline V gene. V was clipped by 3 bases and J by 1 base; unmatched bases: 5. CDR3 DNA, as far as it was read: TGTGCCATCAGTGATTGGGACAGACCGAACACTGAA. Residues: CAISDWDRPNTE. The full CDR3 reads CAISDWDRPNTEAFF.

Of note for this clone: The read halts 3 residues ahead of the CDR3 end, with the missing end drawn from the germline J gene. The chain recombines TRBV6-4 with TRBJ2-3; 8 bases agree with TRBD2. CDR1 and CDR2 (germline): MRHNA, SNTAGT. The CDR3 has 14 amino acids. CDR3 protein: CASTLGRGEETQYF. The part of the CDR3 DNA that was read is TGTGCCAGCACCCTCGGGCGGGGGGAAGAGACG.

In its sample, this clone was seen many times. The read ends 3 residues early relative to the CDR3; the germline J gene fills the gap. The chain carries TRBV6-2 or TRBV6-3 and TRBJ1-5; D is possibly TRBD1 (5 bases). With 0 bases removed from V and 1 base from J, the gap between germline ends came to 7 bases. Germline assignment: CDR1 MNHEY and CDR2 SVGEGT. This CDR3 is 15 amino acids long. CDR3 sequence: CASSYSRGSNQPQHF. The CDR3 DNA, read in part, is TGTGCCAGCAGTTACTCTCGGGGGAGCAATCAGCCC.